The source of this TCR beta chain is a study of blood T cells in healthy people across ages. Using a J-beta primer mix together with a sample-barcoded 5' primer, a second PCR was run for roughly 7 to 12 cycles. TCRdb re-derived calls from the 5' RACE reads in MiXCR, one entry per CDR3 protein. The data show some 1.6 million distinct CDR3 sequences, with about 31% seen just once and approximately 10% held by the top ten. The length of the CDR3 is 14 residues. With 1 base removed from V and 4 bases from J, the gap between germline ends came to 13 bases. Looked up from germline, CDR1 is DFQATT and CDR2 is SNEGSKA (reference sequence).

Sequenced sample: blood. V gene TRBV20-1 combines with J gene TRBJ1-2, with D possibly TRBD1 on 6 matching bases. The receptor was isolated from a woman aged 25 to 45 in good health. CDR3 nucleotides: TGCAGTGCTAGAGGGGTCAGGGACACCTATGGCTACACCTTC. Translated: CSARGVRDTYGYTF.